The 6 T cell receptor beta chains below were found in one sample sequenced in a study of T cell responses to AZD1222 COVID-19 vaccine. Sequencing was performed with immunoSEQ multiplex PCR; in TCRdb, only in-frame clones are kept and a portion is missing. The sample shows roughly 150,000 clones, approximately 91% of them seen only once. The source was peripheral blood, collected on day 0 of AZD1222 vaccination. The receptors shown here come from an adult in good health.

This clone was counted a few times. The chain combines TRBV7-2 with TRBJ2-1; D is unclear. Germline V gene lookup returns CDR1 SGHTA and CDR2 FQGNSA. V was pared by 1 base and J by 6 bases, with 10 bases between. This CDR3 spans 14 amino acids. The CDR3 bases are TGTGCCAGCAGCTTAGTAATGGGAACCAATGAGCAGTTCTTC. It specifies CASSLVMGTNEQFF.

The CDR3 here is CASSQSSSGSIYEQYF. The CDR3 DNA is TGCGCCAGCAGCCAAAGCTCCAGCGGGAGTATCTACGAGCAGTACTTC. V and J are TRBV4-1 and TRBJ2-7, with 8 bases aligning to TRBD2. The CDR3 has 16 amino acids. Germline loops: CDR1 MGHRA, CDR2 YSYEKL. V lost 2 bases and J lost 3; bases outside the gene matches: 9.

The chain carries TRBV7-9 and TRBJ1-2; 10 bases line up with TRBD1. The V segment lost 0 bases and the J segment 4 bases; nucleotides outside the gene matches: 5. The germline CDR1 and CDR2 sequences are SEHNR and FQNEAQ (reference sequence). This CDR3 spans 16 amino acids. The CDR3 here is CASSLAPGQGIYGYTF. The CDR3 nucleotides read TGTGCCAGCAGCTTAGCGCCGGGACAGGGGATCTATGGCTACACCTTC.

The DNA for the CDR3 is TGTGCCAGCAGCTTAGGGACAGCGAACACTGAAGCTTTCTTT. Translated, it gives CASSLGTANTEAFF. The genes are TRBV5-6 and TRBJ1-1; 7 nucleotides agree with TRBD1. Losses at the gene ends were 2 bases for V and 1 base for J; bases not matched to a gene: 2. This CDR3 region has 14 residues. Germline-derived CDR1 and CDR2 are SGHDT and YYEEEE. Drawing the rest from reference TRBV5-6 and TRBJ1-1, the complete variable domain is DAGVTQSPTHLIKTRGQQVTLRCSPKSGHDTVSWYQQALGQGPQFIFQYYEEEERQRGNFPDRFSGHQFPNYSSELNVNALLLGDSALYLCASSLGTANTEAFFGQGTRLTVV.

The V gene is TRBV2, the J gene TRBJ1-6; 7 positions match TRBD1. There are 14 residues in the CDR3. The J segment lost 4 bases and the V segment lost 5 bases, leaving 2 bases of the junction unmatched. Germline-derived CDR1 and CDR2 are SNHLY and FYNNEI. The CDR3 spells CASSPQGYNSPLHF. The CDR3 region has the DNA TGTGCCAGCAGTCCACAGGGGTATAATTCACCCCTCCACTTT.

This clone was detected a few times. V is TRBV10-3 and J is TRBJ2-3; no definite D call. The V end lost 3 bases, the J end lost 6 bases, and 13 bases lay between the germline ends. From germline, CDR1 is ENHRY and CDR2 SYGVKD. The CDR3 extends over 14 amino acids. CDR3 in amino acids: CAISDNTLRDTQYF. CDR3 nucleotide sequence: TGTGCCATCAGTGATAACACTTTACGGGATACGCAGTATTTT.